The 25 T cell receptor beta chains reported below all come from one sample, sequenced in a study of blood T cell repertoires in COVID-19. Sequencing was performed with immunoSEQ multiplex PCR; in TCRdb, only in-frame clones are kept and a portion is missing. The sample includes tens of thousands of clones, 75% to 90% of them seen just once. Sequencing input: peripheral blood. These receptors all come from a man aged 45-65 years with active COVID-19.

The rearrangement links TRBV19 to TRBJ2-7, with 8 bases identical to TRBD1. V was pared by 2 bases and J by 6 bases, with 6 bases of the junction left unmatched. CDR1 is LNHDA and CDR2 is SQIVND in the germline V gene (reference sequence). This CDR3 has 14 amino acids. The CDR3 DNA is TGTGCCAGTAGTATATTAGGACAGGGAGTCGAGCAGTACTTC. Protein sequence: CASSILGQGVEQYF. The full variable domain, in which reference TRBV19 and TRBJ2-7 provide the parts outside the CDR3, is DGGITQSPKYLFRKEGQNVTLSCEQNLNHDAMYWYRQDPGQGLRLIYYSQIVNDFQKGDIAEGYSVSREKKESFPLTVTSAQKNPTAFYLCASSILGQGVEQYFGPGTRLTVT.

The gene calls are TRBV19 and TRBJ1-5, with 7 bases lining up with TRBD1. Germline CDR1 is LNHDA and CDR2 is SQIVND (reference sequence). Germline trimming cut 6 bases from V and 0 bases from J; bases unmatched to any gene: 5. This CDR3 contains 15 residues. The CDR3 loop is CASRAWDSSNQPQHF. DNA of the CDR3: TGTGCCAGTAGAGCCTGGGACAGTAGCAATCAGCCCCAGCATTTT.

The rearrangement uses TRBV9 and TRBJ2-2; TRBD1 agrees at 9 bases. The CDR3 has 15 residues. The V gene end was trimmed by 3 bases and the J gene end by 4 bases; junction bases not matched to a gene: 4. Germline CDR1 is SGDLS and CDR2 is YYNGEE. The CDR3, as DNA: TGTGCCAGCAGCGCCCACAGGGGGCTCACCGGGGAGCTGTTTTTT. Protein product: CASSAHRGLTGELFF.

The chain is built from TRBV18 and TRBJ2-7; TRBD1 agrees at 7 bases. The CDR3 totals 15 residues. The trim removed 4 bases at V and 8 bases at J, leaving 14 bases unmatched. CDR1 KGHSH and CDR2 LQKENI come from the germline V gene. The CDR3 nucleotides read TGTGCCAGCTCACAATGGGACAGTCCAGGCTGGCAGCAGTACTTC. Translating gives CASSQWDSPGWQQYF.

This clone was found a few times. J is TRBJ1-1 and V is TRBV6-5; D remains unclear. The CDR3 is made up of 13 amino acids. V gave up 4 bases and J gave up 7 bases, with 13 bases separating them. Germline loops: CDR1 MNHEY, CDR2 SVGAGI. The CDR3 DNA reads TGTGCCAGCAGTTTTGGGAGGGAAGTTGAAGCTTTCTTT. Translating gives CASSFGREVEAFF.

This chain links TRBV7-2 with TRBJ2-2, with D possibly matching TRBD2 (6 bases). The CDR3 extends over 15 amino acids. Germline V gives CDR1 SGHTA, CDR2 FQGNSA. Trimming took off 2 bases at V and 0 bases at J, with 7 bases between the two ends. As DNA, the CDR3 is TGTGCCAGCAGCTTAACGGGAGCGAACACCGGGGAGCTGTTTTTT. It codes for CASSLTGANTGELFF.

V usage is TRBV19 and J usage is TRBJ2-1, with 8 bases fitting TRBD2. Germline-derived CDR1 and CDR2 are LNHDA and SQIVND (reference sequence). The CDR3 has 16 residues. V gave up 5 bases and J gave up 1 base; unmatched junction bases: 7. CDR3 region: CASSVSGSRSYNEQFF. The CDR3 DNA reads as TGTGCCAGTAGTGTCAGCGGGAGCCGTTCCTACAATGAGCAGTTCTTC.

This clone was recorded a few times. V and J are TRBV28 and TRBJ1-6; 7 nucleotides match TRBD1. The CDR3 runs to 15 residues. The J segment lost 10 bases and the V segment lost 6 bases, leaving 12 bases of the junction unmatched. Germline V gene lookup returns CDR1 MDHEN and CDR2 SYDVKM. The CDR3 protein is CASRSTGTERSPLHF. The CDR3 region has the DNA TGTGCCAGCAGGTCAACCGGGACAGAAAGATCACCCCTCCACTTT.

This chain connects TRBV18 to TRBJ1-3; 8 bases line up with TRBD1. Germline V gene data show CDR1 as KGHSH and CDR2 as LQKENI. CDR3 length: 15 amino acids. V dropped 5 bases and J dropped 6; count of bases not matched to a gene: 9. The CDR3: CASSGQGQGANTIYF. Here the CDR3 DNA reads TGTGCCAGCTCAGGACAGGGTCAAGGAGCAAACACCATATATTTT.

The chain combines TRBV4-2 with TRBJ2-2, with 7 bases identical to TRBD1. Germline values: CDR1 LGHNA, CDR2 YNFKEQ. Germline trimming cut 1 base from V and 6 bases from J; bases unmatched to any gene: 8. The CDR3 runs to 16 residues. The CDR3 is CASSQGQGRVAGELFF. In DNA form, the CDR3 reads TGTGCCAGCAGCCAAGGACAGGGTCGGGTGGCCGGGGAGCTGTTTTTT.

V gene TRBV7-9 combines with J gene TRBJ1-5, with unresolved D. The CDR3 extends over 12 amino acids. Trimming removed 8 bases at V and 5 bases at J, with 10 bases between. Germline lookup yields CDR1 SEHNR and CDR2 FQNEAQ (reference sequence). The CDR3 bases are TGTGCCAGCTCGAGGGTCGATCAGCCCCAGCATTTT. Translation gives CASSRVDQPQHF.

V is TRBV27 and J is TRBJ2-5; TRBD1 might be the D (5 bases). V was shortened by 0 bases and J by 5 bases, with 13 bases between the two germline ends. From germline, CDR1 is MNHEY and CDR2 SMNVEV (reference sequence). This CDR3 has 15 residues. The CDR3 DNA is TGTGCCAGCAGTTTATCGACAGTCGGGTTGGAGACCCAGTACTTC. Translated, it gives CASSLSTVGLETQYF.

In regard to this clone: Distinct nucleotide sequences in the sample also encode this CDR3. The chain has TRBV19 and TRBJ1-1; 9 bases line up with TRBD1. The CDR3 covers 14 residues. The ends lost 5 bases at V and 1 base at J; junction bases unmatched: 2. Germline V gives CDR1 LNHDA, CDR2 SQIVND (reference sequence). CDR3 DNA: TGTGCCAGTAGTTCGGGACAGGGGAACACTGAAGCTTTCTTT. This sequence encodes CASSSGQGNTEAFF.

The chain uses TRBV7-9 and TRBJ2-1; 8 positions agree with TRBD2. The CDR3 sequence is 16 residues long. Trimming at V came to 2 bases and at J to 0 bases, leaving 3 bases not matched to a gene. Germline CDR1 and CDR2: SEHNR and FQNEAQ (reference sequence). CDR3 in DNA: TGTGCCAGCAGCTTAAGTCTAGCGGGCTCCTACAATGAGCAGTTCTTC. It translates to CASSLSLAGSYNEQFF.

This chain links TRBV24-1 with TRBJ2-1; TRBD2 agrees at 8 bases. The CDR3 runs 15 residues. V lost 4 bases, J lost 7 bases, and 8 bases stayed unmatched. The germline gives CDR1 KGHDR, CDR2 SFDVKD. The CDR3, as DNA: TGTGCCACCAGTGAGTCGACGGGAGGGGATAATGAGCAGTTCTTC. Translation: CATSESTGGDNEQFF.

The chain combines TRBV7-2 with TRBJ2-7; D is uncertain. Germline lookup yields CDR1 SGHTA and CDR2 FQGNSA. CDR3 length: 14 residues. V was cut by 4 bases and J by 0 bases, with 10 bases left in between. The CDR3 loop is CASSYIPLSYEQYF. DNA for the CDR3: TGTGCCAGCAGCTACATCCCCCTCTCCTACGAGCAGTACTTC.

The chain uses TRBV5-5 and TRBJ2-7, with D possibly TRBD1 on 6 matching bases. The CDR3 runs 15 residues. Germline values: CDR1 SGHKS, CDR2 YYEKEE (reference sequence). V lost 4 bases, J lost 2 bases, and 16 bases lay in between. The CDR3 DNA reads TGTGCCAGCAGCGGACCCACAGGGTTGACCTACGAGCAGTACTTC. It translates to CASSGPTGLTYEQYF.

The chain is built from TRBV2 and TRBJ2-3; 9 bases match TRBD1. Losses at the gene ends were 8 bases for V and 4 bases for J; bases not matched to a gene: 7. This CDR3 is 14 amino acids long. Germline CDR1 SNHLY, CDR2 FYNNEI. The CDR3 spells CASQDRGVSDTQYF. CDR3 coding DNA: TGTGCCAGCCAGGACAGGGGTGTGTCAGATACGCAGTATTTT.

The gene calls are TRBV11-1 and TRBJ2-1, with 10 bases aligning to TRBD2. The CDR3 runs 13 residues. The germline gives CDR1 SGHAT, CDR2 FQDESV (reference sequence). V trimming: 8 bases; J trimming: 6 bases; junction bases outside the gene matches: 4. DNA for the CDR3: TGTGCCAGCTCACTAGCGGGACCCAATGAGCAGTTCTTC. Its protein is CASSLAGPNEQFF.

The V call is TRBV18, the J call TRBJ2-1, with D possibly being TRBD2 (6 bases). Germline CDR1 reads KGHSH; CDR2 reads LQKENI. The CDR3 loop spans 17 amino acids. V was shortened by 1 base and J by 0 bases, with 13 bases between the two germline ends. The CDR3 reads CASSPLGAGSSYNEQFF. CDR3 nucleotides: TGTGCCAGCTCACCACTTGGGGCGGGAAGCTCCTACAATGAGCAGTTCTTC. Full variable domain (missing parts from reference TRBV18 and TRBJ2-1): NAGVMQNPRHLVRRRGQEARLRCSPMKGHSHVYWYRQLPEEGLKFMVYLQKENIIDESGMPKERFSAEFPKEGPSILRIQQVVRGDSAAYFCASSPLGAGSSYNEQFFGPGTRLTVL.

The V call is TRBV18, the J call TRBJ1-2; maybe TRBD1 (5 bases). There are 16 residues in the CDR3. Per germline, CDR1 KGHSH and CDR2 LQKENI. V was pared by 3 bases and J by 0 bases, with 14 bases between. In DNA, the CDR3 is TGTGCCAGCTCACCTCAGGGTCTGAGCGCTAACTATGGCTACACCTTC. It codes for CASSPQGLSANYGYTF.

The rearrangement joins TRBV2 to TRBJ2-2, with D perhaps matching TRBD1 (6 bases). The CDR3 spans 15 residues. Trimming cost V 4 bases and J 1 base, with 10 bases left between them. CDR1 and CDR2 (germline): SNHLY, FYNNEI. The CDR3 loop is CASSGARGNTGELFF. As DNA, the CDR3 is TGTGCCAGCAGTGGGGCCAGGGGGAACACCGGGGAGCTGTTTTTT.

This chain joins TRBV4-2 and TRBJ2-7; tentative D call: TRBD2 (6 bases). Germline assignment: CDR1 LGHNA and CDR2 YNFKEQ. CDR3 length: 15 residues. Trimming removed 0 bases at V and 5 bases at J, with 14 bases between. CDR3 loop: CASSQDARAGNEQYF. The CDR3 DNA follows: TGTGCCAGCAGCCAAGATGCCAGGGCGGGAAACGAGCAGTACTTC.

The rearrangement joins TRBV7-9 to TRBJ1-4; D remains unclear. CDR1 SEHNR and CDR2 FQNEAQ come from the germline V gene (reference sequence). V lost 2 bases to trimming and J lost 3 bases, with 10 bases between them. The CDR3 has 15 amino acids. CDR3 amino acids: CASSLMSQANEKLFF. Written as DNA, the CDR3 is TGTGCCAGCAGCTTAATGAGCCAGGCTAATGAAAAACTGTTTTTT.

The chain recombines TRBV3-1 (or the pseudogene TRBV3-2) with TRBJ1-5, with 12 bases lining up with TRBD1. Germline CDR1 LGHDT, CDR2 YNNKEL (reference sequence). J lost 0 bases, V lost 1 base, and 7 bases had no gene match. The CDR3 contains 19 residues. The CDR3 loop is CASSQGPGQGALSNQPQHF. In DNA form, the CDR3 reads TGTGCCAGCAGCCAAGGACCGGGACAGGGGGCTCTTAGCAATCAGCCCCAGCATTTT.